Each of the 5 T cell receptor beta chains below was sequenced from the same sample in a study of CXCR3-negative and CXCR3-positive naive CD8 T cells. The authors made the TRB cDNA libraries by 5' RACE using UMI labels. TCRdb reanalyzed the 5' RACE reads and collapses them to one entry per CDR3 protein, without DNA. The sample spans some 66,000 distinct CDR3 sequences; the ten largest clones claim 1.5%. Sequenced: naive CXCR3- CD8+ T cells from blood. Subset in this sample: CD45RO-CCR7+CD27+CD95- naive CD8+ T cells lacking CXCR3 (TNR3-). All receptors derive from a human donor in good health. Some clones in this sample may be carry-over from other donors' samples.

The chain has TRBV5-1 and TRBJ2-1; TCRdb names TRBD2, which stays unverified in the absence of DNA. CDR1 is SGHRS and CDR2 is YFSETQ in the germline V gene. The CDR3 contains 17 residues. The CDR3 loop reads CASSLGVGNSAGNEQFF.

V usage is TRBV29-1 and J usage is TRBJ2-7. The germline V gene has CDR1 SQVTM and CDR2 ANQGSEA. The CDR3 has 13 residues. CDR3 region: CSVVWTNRYEQYF.

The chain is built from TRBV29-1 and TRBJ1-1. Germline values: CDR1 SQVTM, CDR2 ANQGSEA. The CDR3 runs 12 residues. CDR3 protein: CSVEGSGSEAFF.

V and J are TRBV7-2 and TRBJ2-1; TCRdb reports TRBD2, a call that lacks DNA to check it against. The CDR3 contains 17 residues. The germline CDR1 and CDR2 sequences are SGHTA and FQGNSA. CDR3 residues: CASSSRGPTSPYNEQFF.

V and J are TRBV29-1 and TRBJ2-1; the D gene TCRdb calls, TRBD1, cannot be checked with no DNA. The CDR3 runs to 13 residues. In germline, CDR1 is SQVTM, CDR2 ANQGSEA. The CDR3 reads CSVRAASGDEQFF.